These 26 T cell receptor beta chains originate from one sample sequenced in a study of regulatory T cells in long-lasting Graves disease. Time point in this sample: newly diagnosed GD, antithyroid drugs for less than 3 months. Researchers made the TCR library from RNA that was extracted from PBMCs. Construction of TCR beta libraries relied on iRepertoire HTBI primers and on Arm-PCR targeting CDR3 regions. One entry per CDR3 protein, called by TCRdb with MiXCR from the multiplex PCR reads. The repertoire holds hundreds of thousands of distinct CDR3 sequences, about a sixth seen once, with more than 35% in the top ten. Source: peripheral blood mononuclear cells (PBMCs), taken at new diagnosis, from a patient treated with antithyroid drugs. All receptors derive from a female donor with Graves disease.

Worth noting for this clonotype: A read error is likely here: a far larger clone is one base away. This chain links TRBV11-3 with TRBJ2-5, with D hard to call. CDR3 size: 15 residues. Germline values: CDR1 SGHNT, CDR2 YENEEA. The CDR3 loop is CASSQAGPTYNEQSF. The CDR3 DNA is TGTGCCAGCAGTCAAGCCGGGCCCACCTACAATGAGCAGTCCTTC.

The table lists this clonotype with a few counts. The chain employs TRBV19 and TRBJ1-2, with D perhaps matching TRBD1 (6 bases). V lost 4 bases and J 6 bases, leaving 21 bases between the germline ends. The CDR3 loop spans 16 amino acids. Germline lookup yields CDR1 LNHDA and CDR2 SQIVND (reference sequence). CDR3 nucleotides: TGTGCCAGTAGTAACCTGCCGGGCAGGGGTCATCATGGCTACACCTTC. Its translation is CASSNLPGRGHHGYTF.

This rearrangement joins TRBV2 to TRBJ1-4, with TRBD1 matching 7 bases. This CDR3 comprises 14 residues. V dropped 6 bases and J dropped 7; count of bases not matched to a gene: 8. The germline V gene encodes CDR1 SNHLY and CDR2 FYNNEI. The CDR3 coding sequence is TGTGCCAGCAGGTCGACAGGGATTGGTGAAAAACTGTTTTTT. Protein sequence: CASRSTGIGEKLFF.

This clonotype has just a few counts. The chain has TRBV30 and TRBJ1-5; possible D gene TRBD1, 5 bases. CDR3 length equals 15 residues. Germline loops: CDR1 GTSNPN, CDR2 SVGIG (reference sequence). Trimming stripped 1 base from V and 7 bases from J, with 17 bases between. The CDR3 region is CAWSAYPPEGQPQHF. In DNA form, the CDR3 reads TGTGCCTGGAGTGCATACCCGCCGGAGGGGCAGCCCCAGCATTTT.

The chain recombines TRBV5-5 with TRBJ2-2; D is perhaps TRBD1 (6 bases). Germline V gene data show CDR1 as SGHKS and CDR2 as YYEKEE (reference sequence). Trimming cost V 0 bases and J 7 bases, with 16 bases left between them. This CDR3 is 16 amino acids long. The CDR3 DNA reads as TGTGCCAGCAGCTTGGGGGACACCGGGCATGGCGGGGAGCTGTTTTTT. The encoded protein is CASSLGDTGHGGELFF.

The V call is TRBV7-3, the J call TRBJ2-7; the match to TRBD1 covers 10 bases. V shed 5 bases, J shed 3 bases, and the junction held 7 bases outside the gene matches. The CDR3 contains 15 residues. The V gene's germline CDR1 is SGHTA and CDR2 FQGTGA. This chain's CDR3 is CASSPTGGTDYEQYF. In DNA form, the CDR3 reads TGTGCCAGCAGCCCGACAGGGGGCACCGACTACGAGCAGTACTTC.

Many counts were recorded for this clonotype. The chain has TRBV24-1 and TRBJ1-5, with D hard to call. Germline V gene sequence: CDR1 KGHDR, CDR2 SFDVKD. Trimming removed 9 bases from V and 2 bases from J, with 7 bases in between. This CDR3 has 12 residues. The CDR3 DNA is TGTGCCACCGGTCGGGGCAATCAGCCCCAGCATTTT. Amino acid sequence: CATGRGNQPQHF.

This clonotype appeared a few times. V usage is TRBV7-3 and J usage is TRBJ2-2; D is undetermined. Germline CDR1 and CDR2: SGHTA and FQGTGA. The ends were cut back, 1 base at V and 1 base at J, with 7 bases in the middle. This CDR3 spans 15 amino acids. Here the CDR3 reads CASSLMGGNTGELFF. CDR3 DNA: TGTGCCAGCAGCTTAATGGGTGGGAACACCGGGGAGCTGTTTTTT. Combining the CDR3 with reference TRBV7-3 and TRBJ2-2 gives the whole variable domain GAGVSQTPSNKVTEKGKYVELRCDPISGHTALYWYRQSLGQGPEFLIYFQGTGAADDSGLPNDRFFAVRPEGSVSTLKIQRTERGDSAVYLCASSLMGGNTGELFFGEGSRLTVL.

This clonotype was seen ten or more times. The chain couples TRBV12-3 or TRBV12-4 to TRBJ1-2, with TRBD1 as a possible D gene (5 bases). Trimming left V 6 bases short and J 8 bases short, with 16 bases between. The CDR3 is 13 residues long. The chain's CDR3 is CASSPQGVSGYTF. The CDR3 bases are TGTGCCAGCAGCCCGCAGGGAGTAAGCGGCTACACCTTC.

The table lists this clonotype with many counts. The genes are TRBV20-1 and TRBJ2-3; either TRBD1 or TRBD2 may supply D (5 bases each). Germline loops: CDR1 DFQATT, CDR2 SNEGSKA (reference sequence). The CDR3 spans 15 residues. CDR3 protein: CSTLRRGEGTDTQYF. The CDR3 DNA follows: TGCAGCACTCTTCGGAGAGGGGAAGGCACAGATACGCAGTATTTT.

This clonotype has only a few counts. The V call is TRBV7-9, the J call TRBJ2-1; TRBD2 agrees at 7 bases. With 2 bases clipped from V and 6 bases from J, the junction kept 7 bases outside the gene matches. In germline, CDR1 is SEHNR, CDR2 FQNEAQ (reference sequence). CDR3 length: 15 residues. The CDR3 region is CASSLLAGVGNEQFF. CDR3 DNA: TGTGCCAGCAGCTTACTTGCGGGAGTGGGCAATGAGCAGTTCTTC.

Ten or more counts support this clonotype. The chain combines TRBV9 with TRBJ2-1; TRBD2 agrees at 11 bases. Germline trimming cut 3 bases from V and 5 bases from J; bases unmatched to any gene: 7. CDR1 and CDR2 (germline): SGDLS, YYNGEE. The CDR3 has 16 residues. CDR3 bases: TGTGCCAGCAGCGGTATAGCGGGAGGGGGGGACAATGAGCAGTTCTTC. Translation: CASSGIAGGGDNEQFF.

The chain uses TRBV4-1 and TRBJ2-2; TRBD1 agrees at 9 bases. Germline V gives CDR1 MGHRA, CDR2 YSYEKL. J was trimmed by 0 bases and V by 0 bases; bases with no gene match: 5. CDR3 length: 18 residues. The CDR3 loop reads CASSQDIQGAANTGELFF. The CDR3 DNA follows: TGCGCCAGCAGCCAAGATATACAGGGGGCCGCGAACACCGGGGAGCTGTTTTTT.

This clonotype was detected many times. This chain joins TRBV12-3 or TRBV12-4 and TRBJ2-4; TRBD2 aligns across 9 bases. This CDR3 region has 16 residues. Trimming took 6 bases from V and 4 from J; bases not matched to a gene: 10. The chain's CDR3 is CASRGAGGGTKNIQYF. The DNA of the CDR3 is TGTGCCAGCAGGGGAGCGGGAGGTGGGACTAAAAACATTCAGTACTTC.

This clonotype has ten or more counts. V usage is TRBV2 and J usage is TRBJ2-1, with 9 bases aligning to TRBD2. The V gene's germline CDR1 is SNHLY and CDR2 FYNNEI. The CDR3 length is 17 residues. Trimming removed 1 base from V and 3 bases from J; junction bases left unmatched: 7. For the CDR3, the DNA is TGTGCCAGCAGTGAAGTAGTTAGCGGGAGAGGCTACAATGAGCAGTTCTTC. This translates into CASSEVVSGRGYNEQFF.

This clonotype has ten or more counts. This rearrangement joins TRBV7-2 to TRBJ1-2, with D uncertain. V lost 1 base to trimming and J lost 1 base, with 13 bases between them. CDR3 size: 16 residues. CDR1 SGHTA and CDR2 FQGNSA come from the germline V gene. CDR3 nucleotides: TGTGCCAGCAGCTTAGTTTCGGGCCAGAGTAACTATGGCTACACCTTC. Its protein is CASSLVSGQSNYGYTF. The full variable domain, its missing parts supplied by reference TRBV7-2 and TRBJ1-2, is GAGVSQSPSNKVTEKGKDVELRCDPISGHTALYWYRQSLGQGLEFLIYFQGNSAPDKSGLPSDRFSAERTGGSVSTLTIQRTQQEDSAVYLCASSLVSGQSNYGYTFGSGTRLTVV.

The gene calls are TRBV7-2 and TRBJ2-7; 7 bases align to TRBD1. The length of the CDR3 is 14 residues. V gave up 1 base and J gave up 3 bases; unmatched junction bases: 3. Germline V CDR1 and CDR2: SGHTA, FQGNSA. CDR3 in amino acids: CASSLGQGFYEQYF. The CDR3 nucleotides are TGTGCCAGCAGCTTAGGACAGGGATTCTACGAGCAGTACTTC.

This clonotype was recorded at least ten times. CDR3 coding DNA: TGTGCCACCAGCAGAGATTCACAGTCTAATTCACCCCTCCACTTT. As protein: CATSRDSQSNSPLHF. This chain uses TRBV15 with TRBJ1-6; no definite D call. CDR1 and CDR2 (germline): LNHNV, YYDKDF (reference sequence). V lost 0 bases and J 6 bases, leaving 9 bases between the germline ends. The CDR3 has 15 residues.

This clonotype has at least ten counts. This chain joins TRBV27 and TRBJ2-2; 14 positions agree with TRBD2. Germline values: CDR1 MNHEY, CDR2 SMNVEV (reference sequence). The CDR3 sequence is 16 residues long. Unmatched junction bases numbered 4, after V lost 6 bases and J lost 4 bases. The CDR3 coding sequence is TGTGCCAGCAGACTGGGACTAGCGGGAGCCACCGGGGAGCTGTTTTTT. Protein sequence: CASRLGLAGATGELFF.

This clonotype was observed many times. The gene calls are TRBV5-1 and TRBJ2-7; D is undetermined. This CDR3 spans 14 amino acids. Trimming stripped 0 bases from V and 0 bases from J, with 7 bases between. Germline V gives CDR1 SGHRS, CDR2 YFSETQ. The CDR3 DNA follows: TGCGCCAGCAGCTTGGGCAGCAACTCCTACGAGCAGTACTTC. Translation gives CASSLGSNSYEQYF.

As to this clonotype: A clone one base away is much larger, so this may be a read error. The rearrangement joins TRBV29-1 to TRBJ2-7; 7 bases fit TRBD2. J was trimmed by 10 bases and V by 5 bases; bases with no gene match: 14. CDR1 and CDR2 (germline): SQVTM, ANQGSEA. This CDR3 region has 13 residues. CDR3 DNA: TGCAGCGTTAAGCGGGGACCAAACGCTTTCCAGTACTTC. Its translation: CSVKRGPNAFQYF.

This clonotype was picked up many times. The rearrangement uses TRBV9 and TRBJ1-4, with D possibly being TRBD1 (6 bases). Trimming removed 0 bases from V and 4 bases from J, with 10 bases in between. Looked up from germline, CDR1 is SGDLS and CDR2 is YYNGEE. CDR3 length: 15 residues. CDR3 coding DNA: TGTGCCAGCAGCGTAGAGGCAGGGGTTAATGAAAAACTGTTTTTT. It codes for CASSVEAGVNEKLFF.

The table lists this clonotype with many counts. The chain links TRBV30 to TRBJ2-1, with D perhaps matching TRBD2 (6 bases). The CDR3 covers 12 residues. The V gene lost 0 bases and the J gene lost 7 bases, with 7 bases spanning the gap. Germline V gene lookup returns CDR1 GTSNPN and CDR2 SVGIG (reference sequence). Here the CDR3 reads CAWSVRGNEQFF. CDR3 nucleotide sequence: TGTGCCTGGAGTGTACGGGGGAATGAGCAGTTCTTC. Based on the CDR3 plus reference TRBV30 and TRBJ2-1, the full variable domain is SQTIHQWPATLVQPVGSPLSLECTVEGTSNPNLYWYRQAAGRGLQLLFYSVGIGQISSEVPQNLSASRPQDRQFILSSKKLLLSDSGFYLCAWSVRGNEQFFGPGTRLTVL.

Remarks on this clonotype: This may be a read error: a much more frequent sequence differs by one nucleotide. This chain connects TRBV6-1 to TRBJ2-2; possibly TRBD1 or TRBD2 for D (5 bases each). V lost 10 bases and J lost 3, with 18 bases in between. CDR3 length: 15 amino acids. Germline loops: CDR1 MNHNS, CDR2 SASEGT. The CDR3 DNA sequence: TGTGCCACAACTTACCGGGACCAGGACACCGGGGAGCTGTTTTTT. Protein product: CATTYRDQDTGELFF.

Many counts were recorded for this clonotype. The V call is TRBV27, the J call TRBJ2-7; no clear D gene. Germline V gives CDR1 MNHEY, CDR2 SMNVEV (reference sequence). Trimming took 0 bases from V and 9 from J, leaving 9 bases between them. The CDR3 extends over 12 amino acids. The CDR3 DNA reads TGTGCCAGCAGTTTATCTATCGGAAGGCAGTACTTC. Its translation is CASSLSIGRQYF.

A word on this clonotype: Without the conserved terminal phenylalanine or tryptophan, this CDR3 likely stems from a read error. The rearrangement links TRBV11-3 to TRBJ2-2; 8 positions match TRBD1. The CDR3 runs to 15 residues. The germline CDR1 and CDR2 sequences are SGHNT and YENEEA. Here the CDR3 reads CASSPDRGNTGELFL. The CDR3 bases are TGTGCCAGCAGCCCCGACAGGGGTAATACCGGCGAGCTGTTTCTT.